These T cell receptor beta chains were read from a single sample in a study of T cell responses to AZD1222 COVID-19 vaccine. The table came from immunoSEQ multiplex PCR; TCRdb's copy has only in-frame clones and leaves some out. The repertoire holds around 270,000 clones, with 90% to 95% as singletons. Sample: peripheral blood, taken 28 days after the second AZD1222 dose. These receptors all stem from an adult who received the AZD1222 COVID-19 vaccine. Both conserved end residues are part of each CDR3.

>TRBV4-1|TRBJ2-7
CASSQGSLGGPYEQYF
>TRBV10-3|TRBJ1-2
CAISETDRDIGYTF
>TRBV6-5|TRBJ1-1
CASTSGTEAFF
>TRBV4-2|TRBJ2-7
CASSPYPTYEQYF
>TRBV30|TRBJ1-1
CACSGLKNTEAFF
>TRBV28|TRBJ1-2
CASSLVDRREGYTF
>TRBV2|TRBJ1-5
CASSERARGWNQPQHF
>TRBV29-1|TRBJ2-3
CSVDRDTDTQYF
>TRBV7-9|TRBJ2-4
CASSPGLAGVVKNIQYF
>TRBV28|TRBJ1-1
CASSSGVTEAFF
>TRBV5-1|TRBJ1-4
CASSRGETNEKLFF
>TRBV7-9|TRBJ2-5
CASSDGAGQETQYF
>TRBV6-5|TRBJ1-1
CAGSTGGNEAFF
>TRBV19|TRBJ2-1
CASSIGGPAHEQFF
>TRBV5-1|TRBJ2-5
CASSLKLAGGGETQYF
>TRBV5-1|TRBJ2-7
CASSPDSSYEQYF
>TRBV3-1/TRBV3-2|TRBJ2-7
CASSQAMVIAYEQYF
>TRBV3-1/TRBV3-2|TRBJ2-7
CASSQESHQPPYF
>TRBV10-3|TRBJ1-6
CAISEPNSPLHF
>TRBV5-1|TRBJ1-1
CASSLVGPNTEAFF
>TRBV19|TRBJ1-6
CASSYREGNSPLHF
>TRBV6-5|TRBJ1-2
CASSLDRTSYGYTF
>TRBV11-1|TRBJ1-1
CASSLPPRRDTEAFF
>TRBV5-5|TRBJ2-7
CASTRWDRVISEQYF
>TRBV1|TRBJ2-2
CTSSSRGNTKSMDTGELFF
>TRBV5-5|TRBJ1-4
CASSLIAGGNEKLFF
>TRBV11-2|TRBJ2-7
CASSPLGGQGASEQYF
>TRBV28|TRBJ2-3
CASSLGGGASDTQYF
>TRBV6-1|TRBJ1-6
CASSEAGAGSLNSPLHF
>TRBV30|TRBJ2-1
CAWSFTSAKNEQFF
>TRBV7-2|TRBJ2-1
CASSTGTSGTGQFF
>TRBV6-2/TRBV6-3|TRBJ1-3
CASSYIGGTAIYF
>TRBV9|TRBJ1-2
CASSVATDNGYTF
>TRBV19|TRBJ1-2
CASRGQAWNYGYTF
>TRBV28|TRBJ2-5
CASAVLDKQETQYF
>TRBV6-5|TRBJ1-4
CASSYGTREKLFF
>TRBV27|TRBJ2-3
CASSGATDTQYF
>TRBV2|TRBJ1-2
CASSPGYYGYTF
>TRBV25-1|TRBJ1-1
CASTPGGPDTEAFF
>TRBV7-2|TRBJ2-7
CASSLTETRTVYEQYF
>TRBV6-5|TRBJ2-2
CASSYTLGTGELFF
>TRBV19|TRBJ2-3
CASSTLTSHDTQYF
>TRBV11-3|TRBJ2-2
CASSSHSDTGELFF
>TRBV3-1/TRBV3-2|TRBJ1-6
CASSRAGTRASNSPLHF